These 30 T cell receptor beta chains originate from one sample sequenced in a study of shared clonotypes between healthy human individuals (dated by TCRdb to 2018 to 2021). Receptor amplification or capture employed the immunoSEQ multiplex PCR assay. Not all clones reach the TCRdb copy of this immuneACCESS table, which keeps in-frame sequences only. Checked studies attribute under half of the gap to unresolved V genes and leave the rest unexplained. Within this sample are 2 million to 2.5 million clones, with 93% of them counted one time only. The top ten constitute about 0.41% of the sample. Sequencing input: naive CD4+ T cells from PBMCs. Read against the paper, the sample's cell subset or site label means: CD45RA+ positively selected. The receptors derive from a man aged 18 to 30 in good health. Some clones in this sample may be carry-over from other donors' samples.

Notes on this clone: In the same sample, other DNA sequences code for this CDR3. The chain recombines TRBV4-1 with TRBJ1-2, with TRBD1 matching 7 bases. The V and J ends lost 1 base and 2 bases, in that order; junction bases with no gene match: 4. Germline lookup yields CDR1 MGHRA and CDR2 YSYEKL. The CDR3 is made up of 15 amino acids. CDR3 sequence: CASSQVGRGNYGYTF. The CDR3 region has the DNA TGCGCCAGCAGCCAAGTCGGCAGGGGGAACTATGGCTACACCTTC.

A word on this clone: Other nucleotide sequences in the sample specify the same CDR3. This chain uses TRBV30 with TRBJ2-7, with D unresolved. CDR3 size: 12 residues. Germline CDR1 and CDR2: GTSNPN and SVGIG (reference sequence). Trimming removed 1 base from V and 1 base from J, with 5 bases in between. This chain's CDR3 is CAWSGGSYEQYF. CDR3 bases: TGTGCCTGGAGTGGTGGTTCCTACGAGCAGTACTTC.

V usage is TRBV11-2 and J usage is TRBJ2-5; 13 positions match TRBD2. Germline V lookup: CDR1 SGHAT, CDR2 FQNNGV. J was trimmed by 4 bases and V by 7 bases; bases with no gene match: 9. The CDR3 runs 16 residues. In DNA form, the CDR3 reads TGTGCCAGCACCCCGTGGACTAGCGGGAGATCAGAGACCCAGTACTTC. Its translation: CASTPWTSGRSETQYF.

The V call is TRBV9, the J call TRBJ2-7; 13 nucleotides align to TRBD2. J gave up 3 bases and V 4 bases, and 7 bases lay outside the gene matches. The CDR3 loop spans 16 amino acids. Per the germline V gene, CDR1 is SGDLS and CDR2 is YYNGEE. In DNA, the CDR3 is TGTGCCAGCAGCCCAGACGGACTAGCGGGAGTCTACGAGCAGTACTTC. Translating gives CASSPDGLAGVYEQYF.

In its sample, this clone was seen a few times. The chain uses TRBV7-9 and TRBJ1-2; D is possibly TRBD1 (5 bases). The length of the CDR3 is 14 residues. The germline V gene encodes CDR1 SEHNR and CDR2 FQNEAQ (reference sequence). Deletions cut 6 bases from V and 5 bases from J, with 16 bases between. The CDR3 reads CASSRDRGFYGYTF. The CDR3 DNA reads as TGTGCCAGCAGTCGTGACAGAGGTTTTTATGGCTACACCTTC.

Remarks on this clone: Additional DNA sequences in this sample encode the identical CDR3. This rearrangement joins TRBV28 to TRBJ2-7; no firm D call. The CDR3 has 10 residues. V gave up 5 bases and J gave up 4 bases, with 3 bases separating them. From germline, CDR1 is MDHEN and CDR2 SYDVKM. This chain's CDR3 is CASSRYEQYF. Here the CDR3 DNA reads TGTGCCAGCAGTCGGTACGAGCAGTACTTC.

Comment on this clone: The same CDR3 arises from other DNA sequences in this sample as well. The V call is TRBV18, the J call TRBJ2-5; D gene uncertain. Germline-derived CDR1 and CDR2 are KGHSH and LQKENI. The V end was cut by 3 bases, the J end by 5 bases, with 4 bases between. The CDR3 is 11 amino acids. CDR3 DNA: TGTGCCAGCTCACCGAGGGAGACCCAGTACTTC. Translating gives CASSPRETQYF.

This clone has only one observation. The rearrangement uses TRBV6-6 and TRBJ1-1; no clear D gene. The CDR3 length is 15 residues. Germline CDR1 MNHNY, CDR2 SVGAGI (reference sequence). V dropped 3 bases and J dropped 0 bases, with 11 bases sitting between them. CDR3: CASSYAGPMNTEAFF. CDR3 nucleotide sequence: TGTGCCAGCAGTTATGCCGGCCCAATGAACACTGAAGCTTTCTTT.

This clone was seen a few times. This chain joins TRBV7-9 and TRBJ2-7, with 8 bases matching TRBD2. CDR1 is SEHNR, CDR2 FQNEAQ, per germline (reference sequence). The CDR3 consists of 14 residues. With V trimmed by 6 bases and J by 2 bases, 6 bases remained unmatched. This chain's CDR3 is CASRDSGVTYEQYF. The CDR3 coding sequence is TGTGCCAGCAGGGATAGCGGGGTTACCTACGAGCAGTACTTC.

Only one count was recorded for this clone. V usage is TRBV28 and J usage is TRBJ1-4, with TRBD1 identical over 9 bases. The CDR3 has 16 amino acids. The germline V gene encodes CDR1 MDHEN and CDR2 SYDVKM. J lost 6 bases, V lost 5 bases, and 10 bases had no gene match. CDR3 amino acids: CASSPGQGRGDEKLFF. The DNA of the CDR3 is TGTGCCAGCAGTCCAGGACAGGGGCGAGGGGATGAAAAACTGTTTTTT.

The chain employs TRBV4-3 and TRBJ1-5, with D possibly matching TRBD1 (6 bases). V was cut by 0 bases and J by 7 bases, with 13 bases left in between. The CDR3 totals 15 residues. Germline loops: CDR1 LGHNA, CDR2 YSLEER. DNA of the CDR3: TGCGCCAGCAGCCAAGATCAGGGGTCCGGCCAGCCCCAGCATTTT. Protein sequence: CASSQDQGSGQPQHF.

The CDR3 DNA reads as TGCGCCAGCAGCCAAGAAAATAGAGAGGGTGAGCAGTTCTTC. It encodes CASSQENREGEQFF. The chain uses TRBV4-3 and TRBJ2-1; possible D gene TRBD2, 5 bases. V shed 0 bases and J shed 9 bases, with 12 bases lying between them. The germline CDR1 and CDR2 sequences are LGHNA and YSLEER. This CDR3 is 14 amino acids long.

V usage is TRBV28 and J usage is TRBJ2-7, with a tentative D call TRBD1 (5 bases). V lost 7 bases, J lost 2 bases, and 12 bases lay in between. Germline CDR1 MDHEN, CDR2 SYDVKM. This CDR3 region has 13 residues. The CDR3 region is CASTPGPPYEQYF. In DNA, the CDR3 is TGTGCCAGCACCCCAGGGCCCCCCTACGAGCAGTACTTC.

The CDR3 region is CASSSELSAEAFF. CDR3 bases: TGTGCCAGCAGTTCGGAGTTGTCAGCTGAAGCTTTCTTT. V gene TRBV27 combines with J gene TRBJ1-1; D remains unclear. The CDR3 contains 13 residues. V was clipped by 4 bases and J by 6 bases, with 12 bases between them. Germline loops: CDR1 MNHEY, CDR2 SMNVEV (reference sequence).

The chain is built from TRBV30 and TRBJ2-2, with a possible D match to TRBD1 (5 bases). The CDR3 is 14 amino acids. V was cut by 1 base and J by 0 bases, with 6 bases left in between. Germline lookup yields CDR1 GTSNPN and CDR2 SVGIG (reference sequence). The CDR3 region is CAWSGTTNTGELFF. In nucleotides, the CDR3 is TGTGCCTGGAGTGGGACAACGAACACCGGGGAGCTGTTTTTT. Drawing the rest from reference TRBV30 and TRBJ2-2, the complete variable domain is SQTIHQWPATLVQPVGSPLSLECTVEGTSNPNLYWYRQAAGRGLQLLFYSVGIGQISSEVPQNLSASRPQDRQFILSSKKLLLSDSGFYLCAWSGTTNTGELFFGEGSRLTVL.

The sample holds one count of this clone. The genes are TRBV4-3 and TRBJ2-7; 12 bases are a match to TRBD2. CDR1 is LGHNA and CDR2 is YSLEER in the germline V gene. J gave up 7 bases and V 6 bases, and 10 bases lay outside the gene matches. The CDR3 runs 15 residues. The CDR3, as DNA: TGCGCCAGCAGTCCCTCGCTAGCGGGAGGGTGGGAGCAGTACTTC. Its protein product is CASSPSLAGGWEQYF.

This sequence joins TRBV5-4 and TRBJ2-2; D is unclear. Germline V gives CDR1 SGHNT, CDR2 YYREEE (reference sequence). V was pared by 4 bases and J by 0 bases, with 13 bases between. The CDR3 runs to 16 residues. CDR3 amino acids: CASSPNYQANTGELFF. CDR3 sequence (DNA): TGTGCCAGCAGCCCGAATTATCAGGCGAACACCGGGGAGCTGTTTTTT.

The chain couples TRBV5-1 to TRBJ1-1; no reliable D call. Per the germline V gene, CDR1 is SGHRS and CDR2 is YFSETQ. V lost 1 base to trimming and J lost 2 bases, with 12 bases between them. The CDR3 runs to 15 residues. The CDR3 reads CASSLRAEINTEAFF. DNA for the CDR3: TGCGCCAGCAGCTTGAGGGCAGAGATAAACACTGAAGCTTTCTTT.

The sample holds one count of this clone. The same CDR3 arises from other DNA sequences in this sample as well. The chain recombines TRBV5-1 with TRBJ1-2; D ambiguous. V lost 5 bases to trimming and J lost 0 bases, with 11 bases between them. The CDR3 covers 14 residues. CDR1 is SGHRS and CDR2 is YFSETQ in the germline V gene. CDR3 DNA: TGCGCCAGCAGTTCCGGTCAGCCTAACTATGGCTACACCTTC. Encoded protein: CASSSGQPNYGYTF.

The chain joins TRBV5-1 to TRBJ1-1; TRBD1 matches 7 bases. Germline CDR1 SGHRS, CDR2 YFSETQ. The J segment lost 1 base and the V segment lost 5 bases, leaving 14 bases of the junction unmatched. The CDR3 contains 17 residues. In nucleotides, the CDR3 is TGCGCCAGCAGTTATACAGGGGTAGGGATTGGGAACACTGAAGCTTTCTTT. Amino acid sequence: CASSYTGVGIGNTEAFF.

The chain combines TRBV5-1 with TRBJ2-1, with TRBD2 identical over 8 bases. Germline CDR1 is SGHRS and CDR2 is YFSETQ. The CDR3 has 16 residues. The V gene end was trimmed by 0 bases and the J gene end by 7 bases; junction bases not matched to a gene: 9. DNA for the CDR3: TGCGCCAGCAGCTTGGTCCCCAGCGGGAGCGGGAATGAGCAGTTCTTC. Protein: CASSLVPSGSGNEQFF.

The chain combines TRBV18 with TRBJ1-2, with 11 bases matching TRBD1. V was clipped by 3 bases and J by 4 bases; unmatched bases: 4. There are 15 residues in the CDR3. Germline CDR1 reads KGHSH; CDR2 reads LQKENI. The CDR3 loop reads CASSPDRGRGYGYTF. CDR3 in DNA: TGTGCCAGCTCACCGGACAGGGGGCGAGGCTATGGCTACACCTTC.

The chain uses TRBV27 and TRBJ2-4; 7 positions match TRBD2. This CDR3 contains 13 residues. Germline V lookup: CDR1 MNHEY, CDR2 SMNVEV (reference sequence). Unmatched junction bases numbered 12, after V lost 10 bases and J lost 9 bases. This CDR3 is CATRRDGGSIQYF. The CDR3 nucleotides read TGTGCCACCAGACGGGACGGGGGGTCCATTCAGTACTTC.

V and J are TRBV2 and TRBJ1-4; D not certain. Germline values: CDR1 SNHLY, CDR2 FYNNEI. The CDR3 extends over 12 amino acids. V dropped 3 bases and J dropped 8 bases, with 7 bases sitting between them. For the CDR3, the DNA is TGTGCCAGCAGTGATCAGAACGAAAAACTGTTTTTT. It encodes CASSDQNEKLFF.

This chain connects TRBV5-1 to TRBJ2-3, with D unclear. This CDR3 comprises 15 residues. Trimming pared 0 bases from V and 2 bases from J, leaving 10 bases between. Looked up from germline, CDR1 is SGHRS and CDR2 is YFSETQ. CDR3 sequence reads: CASSLGPSPTDTQYF. CDR3 nucleotide sequence: TGCGCCAGCAGCTTGGGACCATCCCCCACAGATACGCAGTATTTT.

Concerning this clone itself: In the same sample, other DNA sequences code for this CDR3. V usage is TRBV5-1 and J usage is TRBJ2-2, with D possibly being TRBD2 (5 bases). This CDR3 has 16 residues. Germline lookup yields CDR1 SGHRS and CDR2 YFSETQ. Trimming took 0 bases from V and 2 from J, leaving 11 bases between them. CDR3 region: CASSLGRGTNTGELFF. CDR3 sequence (DNA): TGCGCCAGCAGCTTGGGTCGGGGAACAAACACCGGGGAGCTGTTTTTT.

This clone was picked up one time. The rearrangement uses TRBV7-6 and TRBJ2-5; D call uncertain. The CDR3 spans 12 residues. The V gene lost 3 bases and the J gene lost 11 bases, with 13 bases spanning the gap. The germline V gene has CDR1 SGHVS and CDR2 FNYEAQ. CDR3 in DNA: TGTGCCAGCAGCTTTCTCAGAGGATGGCAGTACTTC. It codes for CASSFLRGWQYF.

In the case of this clone: This same CDR3 is encoded by further DNA sequences in the sample. This chain connects TRBV28 to TRBJ2-7; 8 nucleotides agree with TRBD1. This CDR3 has 14 amino acids. With V trimmed by 6 bases and J by 1 base, 5 bases remained unmatched. Per the germline V gene, CDR1 is MDHEN and CDR2 is SYDVKM. CDR3 DNA sequence: TGTGCCAGCAGAGGACAGGGTTCATCCTACGAGCAGTACTTC. Its translation: CASRGQGSSYEQYF. Full variable domain (outside the CDR3, taken from reference TRBV28 and TRBJ2-7): DVKVTQSSRYLVKRTGEKVFLECVQDMDHENMFWYRQDPGLGLRLIYFSYDVKMKEKGDIPEGYSVSREKKERFSLILESASTNQTSMYLCASRGQGSSYEQYFGPGTRLTVT.

In its sample, this clone was seen once. The same CDR3 arises from other DNA sequences in this sample as well. The chain combines TRBV5-4 with TRBJ1-1; D possibly corresponds to TRBD1 (5 bases). The ends were cut back, 1 base at V and 4 bases at J, with 8 bases in the middle. Germline lookup yields CDR1 SGHNT and CDR2 YYREEE (reference sequence). The CDR3 extends over 13 amino acids. The CDR3 coding sequence is TGTGCCAGCAGCTTGATTGGGGCCACTGAAGCTTTCTTT. Translated: CASSLIGATEAFF.

A single count supports this clone. The J gene is TRBJ2-7, the V gene TRBV7-6; weak D call: TRBD2 (5 bases). The length of the CDR3 is 16 residues. In germline, CDR1 is SGHVS, CDR2 FNYEAQ. V was shortened by 5 bases and J by 0 bases, with 17 bases between the two germline ends. The CDR3 bases are TGTGCCAGCAGCGATCGCCCTTTAGCGAGCTCCTACGAGCAGTACTTC. Residues: CASSDRPLASSYEQYF.